The clone carrying this T cell receptor (beta chain) was counted a few times. What it recognizes is unknown. The data were obtained in a study of beta chain features in type 1 diabetes. Across the study: Patients were similar to healthy donors in age and gender (as well as in cell yields). Study-level findings and limits: Researchers report that Type 1 diabetes patients had moderately but significantly shorter TCRB CDR3s across all four CD4+ subsets. The naive, central memory and Treg TCRB repertoires of patients appeared to be more similar to one another than those of healthy donors. Shorter templates might be favored by PCR, equally in patients and controls.

Expressed TCRB transcripts were sequenced after all isolated RNA was converted to cDNA. Method: immunoSEQ multiplex PCR; TCRdb's copy keeps in-frame clones and lacks some. The top ten hold more than 1.5% of the sample, which has over 40,000 clones, approximately 61% seen once. Germline V gene data show CDR1 as SGHVS and CDR2 as FNYEAQ. The CDR3 contains 13 residues. With V trimmed by 5 bases and J by 5 bases, 2 bases remained unmatched. This chain connects TRBV7-6 to TRBJ1-4; 7 bases map to TRBD1. Sample: Tregs from blood. The sequence came from a man aged 30-40 years with type 1 diabetes. Some clones in this sample may be carry-over from other donors' samples. As DNA, the CDR3 is TGTGCCAGCAGCCAGGGACAGAATGAAAAACTGTTTTTT. Protein sequence: CASSQGQNEKLFF.